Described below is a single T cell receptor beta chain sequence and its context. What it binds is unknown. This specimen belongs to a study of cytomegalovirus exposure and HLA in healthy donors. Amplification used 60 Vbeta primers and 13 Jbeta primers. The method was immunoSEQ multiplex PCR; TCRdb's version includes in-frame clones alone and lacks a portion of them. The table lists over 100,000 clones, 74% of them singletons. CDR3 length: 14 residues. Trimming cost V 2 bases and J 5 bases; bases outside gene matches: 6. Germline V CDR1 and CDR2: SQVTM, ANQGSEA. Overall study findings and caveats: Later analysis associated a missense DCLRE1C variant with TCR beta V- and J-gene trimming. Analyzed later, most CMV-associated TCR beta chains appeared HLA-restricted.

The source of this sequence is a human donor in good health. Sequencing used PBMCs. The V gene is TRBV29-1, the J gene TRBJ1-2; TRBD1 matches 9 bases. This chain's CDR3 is CSVERDRAEYGYTF. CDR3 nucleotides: TGCAGCGTTGAAAGGGACAGGGCGGAATATGGCTACACCTTC.